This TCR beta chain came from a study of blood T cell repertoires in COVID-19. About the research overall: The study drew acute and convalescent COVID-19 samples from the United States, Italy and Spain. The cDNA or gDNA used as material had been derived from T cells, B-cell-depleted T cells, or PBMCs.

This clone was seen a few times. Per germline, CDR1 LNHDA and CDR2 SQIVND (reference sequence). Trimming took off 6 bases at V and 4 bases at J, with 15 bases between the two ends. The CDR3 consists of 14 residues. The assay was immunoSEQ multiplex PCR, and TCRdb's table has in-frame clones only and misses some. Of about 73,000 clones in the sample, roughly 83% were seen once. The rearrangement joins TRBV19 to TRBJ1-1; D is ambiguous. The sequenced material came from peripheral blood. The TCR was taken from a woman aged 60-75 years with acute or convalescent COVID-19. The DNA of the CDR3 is TGTGCCAGTAGGATGCGGGAAATCGGCACTGAAGCTTTCTTT. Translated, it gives CASRMREIGTEAFF.